The rows below give T cell receptor beta chains drawn from one sample of a study of sequential checkpoint blockade in melanoma. Method: immunoSEQ multiplex PCR; TCRdb's copy keeps in-frame clones and lacks some. The sample lists 5,000 or so clones, 23% seen once, with about 8.1% in the top ten. The input for sequencing was tumor tissue (inferred from file names), taken from a patient given nivolumab and ipilimumab in sequence. The source is a human donor with melanoma. The CDR3 runs from the conserved cysteine through the conserved F or W. The D gene is left open where the match is weak. Clone size appears in some rows only: once, few, many, or a class for an expanded clone.

TRBJ2-7,TRBV4-1,few,NA,CASSWTTDISYEQYF,TGCGCCAGCAGCTGGACAACGGACATTTCCTACGAGCAGTACTTC
TRBJ1-4,TRBV6-8,NA,NA,CASSYSGDRKEKLFF,TGTGCCAGCAGTTATAGCGGCGACAGAAAGGAAAAACTGTTTTTT
TRBJ2-7,TRBV19,few,TRBD1,CASSTPKGQGLLEQYF,TGTGCCAGTAGCACCCCTAAGGGACAGGGCCTCCTCGAGCAGTACTTC
TRBJ2-2,TRBV11-3,few,TRBD2,CASSYPGLAGGNTGELFF,TGTGCCAGCAGCTACCCGGGACTAGCGGGAGGTAACACCGGGGAGCTGTTTTTT
TRBJ2-5,TRBV5-1,NA,TRBD2,CASSNEGGGDQETQYF,TGCGCCAGCAGCAACGAGGGCGGGGGGGACCAAGAGACCCAGTACTTC
TRBJ2-3,TRBV11-3,medium-sized,NA,CASSGAGLGDTQYF,TGTGCCAGCAGCGGGGCGGGGCTCGGAGATACGCAGTATTTT
TRBJ2-6,TRBV30,few,NA,CAWSFMRSSGANVLTF,TGTGCCTGGAGCTTCATGAGGTCTTCTGGGGCCAACGTCCTGACTTTC
TRBJ1-5,TRBV28,few,TRBD1,CASSLAGQSNQPQHF,TGTGCCAGCAGTTTAGCGGGACAGTCAAATCAGCCCCAGCATTTT
TRBJ2-5,TRBV10-3,NA,TRBD2,CAISESKIPQRGQQETQYF,TGTGCCATCAGTGAGTCGAAAATCCCCCAGCGGGGCCAACAAGAGACCCAGTACTTC
TRBJ1-2,TRBV6-7,few,NA,CASSDPWGAGYGYTF,TGTGCCAGCAGTGACCCCTGGGGGGCCGGCTATGGCTACACCTTC
TRBJ2-1,TRBV6-8,medium-sized,TRBD1,CASSYGTEGHRFF,TGTGCCAGCAGCTACGGGACAGAAGGTCACAGGTTCTTC
TRBJ2-7,TRBV19,NA,NA,CASSRGTEQYF,TGTGCCAGTAGTAGGGGTACCGAGCAGTACTTC
TRBJ2-7,TRBV19,NA,TRBD1,CASSWGQGYEQYF,TGTGCCAGTAGTTGGGGACAGGGCTACGAGCAGTACTTC
TRBJ2-3,TRBV9,NA,NA,CASSVDGTPVDTQYF,TGTGCCAGCAGCGTAGATGGGACACCCGTGGATACGCAGTATTTT
TRBJ2-7,TRBV19,few,TRBD1,CASSPTGSYSYEQYF,TGTGCCAGTAGTCCGACAGGGTCTTACTCCTACGAGCAGTACTTC
TRBJ2-2,TRBV5-1,few,TRBD1,CASSLWTGHTGELFF,TGCGCCAGCAGCTTGTGGACAGGGCACACCGGGGAGCTGTTTTTT
TRBJ1-3,TRBV6-8,NA,NA,CASRDTSGNTIYF,TGTGCCAGCCGGGACACCTCTGGAAACACCATATATTTT
TRBJ1-2,TRBV6-8,few,NA,CASSYGSSYGYTF,TGTGCCAGCAGTTACGGGAGTTCCTATGGCTACACCTTC
TRBJ1-5,TRBV6-8,few,NA,CASSGVAGEQRQPQHF,TGTGCCAGCAGTGGGGTTGCGGGGGAGCAGCGTCAGCCCCAGCATTTT
TRBJ2-3,TRBV11-3,NA,TRBD2,CASSSGLAGGYTDTQYF,TGTGCCAGCAGCTCGGGACTAGCGGGGGGTTACACAGATACGCAGTATTTT
TRBJ2-6,TRBV5-1,once,TRBD1,CASRSGGSGANVLTF,TGCGCCAGCAGGTCAGGGGGCTCTGGGGCCAACGTCCTGACTTTC
TRBJ2-1,TRBV11-3,few,NA,CASSLEGYNSEQFF,TGTGCCAGCAGCTTAGAAGGTTACAATAGTGAGCAGTTCTTC
TRBJ2-7,TRBV28,NA,TRBD2,CASSPLHNSGTSGGAGYEQYF,TGTGCCAGCAGCCCACTACATAACTCCGGGACTAGCGGGGGGGCCGGCTACGAGCAGTACTTC
TRBJ2-1,TRBV11-3,many,TRBD1,CASSFGGTGFRNEQFF,TGTGCCAGCAGCTTCGGCGGGACAGGGTTTCGCAATGAGCAGTTCTTC
TRBJ2-3,TRBV11-3,large,TRBD2,CASSGGLAGISTDTQYF,TGTGCCAGCAGCGGGGGACTAGCGGGTATTAGCACAGATACGCAGTATTTT
TRBJ2-3,TRBV23-1,NA,TRBD2,CASSHTTSGVSTDTQYF,TGCGCCAGCAGTCACACTACTAGCGGCGTTAGCACAGATACGCAGTATTTT
TRBJ2-3,TRBV10-2,NA,TRBD1,CASSEATGDDTQYF,TGCGCCAGCAGTGAGGCAACAGGGGATGATACGCAGTATTTT
TRBJ2-1,TRBV6-8,medium-sized,NA,CASSYSSMGHEQFF,TGTGCCAGCAGTTACTCGAGTATGGGGCATGAGCAGTTCTTC
TRBJ2-1,TRBV15,few,TRBD2,CATSRARTSGNEQFF,TGTGCCACCAGCAGAGCCAGGACTAGCGGAAATGAGCAGTTCTTC
TRBJ2-5,TRBV9,NA,TRBD2,CASSLSGIQETQYF,TGTGCCAGCAGCCTAAGCGGGATCCAAGAGACCCAGTACTTC
TRBJ2-2,TRBV11-3,few,TRBD2,CASSLTSGWNTGELFF,TGTGCCAGCAGCCTGACTAGCGGGTGGAACACCGGGGAGCTGTTTTTT
TRBJ1-1,TRBV7-1,NA,TRBD1,CASSSRQGSEAFF,TGTGCCAGCAGCTCTAGACAGGGATCTGAAGCTTTCTTT
TRBJ1-2,TRBV30,NA,NA,CAWSFSGLNYGYTF,TGTGCCTGGAGTTTCTCGGGCCTTAACTATGGCTACACCTTC
TRBJ1-3,TRBV29-1,NA,TRBD1,CSVVDREMNTIYF,TGCAGCGTCGTGGACAGGGAGATGAACACCATATATTTT
TRBJ1-4,TRBV28,NA,NA,CASTPPRQGSGTNEKLFF,TGTGCCAGCACCCCGCCCCGCCAGGGGAGTGGAACTAATGAAAAACTGTTTTTT
TRBJ2-2,TRBV11-3,medium-sized,TRBD2,CASSRFGGGPGTGELFF,TGTGCCAGCAGCCGCTTTGGGGGAGGGCCAGGCACCGGGGAGCTGTTTTTT
TRBJ1-4,TRBV28,NA,TRBD1,CASSLGEQGWEKLFF,TGTGCCAGCAGTTTAGGGGAACAGGGGTGGGAAAAACTGTTTTTT
TRBJ2-1,TRBV9,many,TRBD2,CASSEAPGTSGAGNEQFF,TGTGCCAGCAGTGAAGCACCCGGAACTAGCGGGGCCGGCAATGAGCAGTTCTTC
TRBJ2-1,TRBV9,NA,NA,CASSAPEAGRKFF,TGTGCCAGCAGTGCTCCAGAGGCAGGTCGTAAGTTCTTC
TRBJ1-5,TRBV4-1,few,NA,CASSWDSNQPQHF,TGCGCCAGCAGCTGGGACAGCAATCAGCCCCAGCATTTT
TRBJ2-7,TRBV28,few,NA,CASSLASPSRSYEQYF,TGTGCCAGCAGTTTAGCCTCTCCGTCCCGCTCCTACGAGCAGTACTTC
TRBJ2-3,TRBV12-5,NA,TRBD2,CASGGTSTGADTQYF,TGTGCTAGTGGGGGGACTAGCACAGGGGCAGATACGCAGTATTTT
TRBJ2-5,TRBV11-3,many,NA,CASSSVGPAWQETQYF,TGTGCCAGCAGCTCGGTGGGGCCAGCTTGGCAAGAGACCCAGTACTTC